The entry below describes one T cell receptor (beta chain). This CDR3 spans 15 amino acids. Per the germline V gene, CDR1 is SGHTA and CDR2 is FQGTGA. V was pared by 3 bases and J by 5 bases, with 7 bases of the junction left unmatched. Patients from Seattle were sampled longitudinally, starting during active infection. The data stem from a study of blood T cell repertoires in COVID-19. As for the study in general: T cells, B-cell-depleted T cells, or PBMCs provided the cDNA or gDNA that served as material.

Clones were read by immunoSEQ multiplex PCR, and TCRdb kept only the in-frame ones, dropping some. The sample contains over 250,000 clones, roughly 88% of which appear only once. This sequence originates from a woman aged 70-85 years with COVID-19, enrolled during active disease. Sequenced sample: peripheral blood. The V and J genes are TRBV7-3 and TRBJ2-3, with 8 positions matching TRBD2. Written as DNA, the CDR3 is TGTGCCAGCAGCTTGACTAGCGCCCCTGGAGATACGCAGTATTTT. Residues: CASSLTSAPGDTQYF.